The 13 T cell receptor beta chains in this list originate from one sample, sequenced in a study of persistence of HIV-infected CD4 T cells. Antigens of these TCRs are unknown. Cells were stimulated with overlapping HIV-1 Gag 15-mer peptides. Sorting of responding CD4+ T cells relied on upregulated CD40 ligand together with CD69. The libraries were made with immunoSEQ version 4 in survey mode. Profiled with immunoSEQ multiplex PCR; TCRdb holds only in-frame clones, not every one. The sample has about 19,000 clones; around three fifths are singletons. The material was CD4+ T cells sorted from PBMCs after roughly 19-hour stimulation, obtained from a patient who received antiretroviral therapy. These receptor sequences come from an adult woman with HIV who was CMV-seropositive.

The chain links TRBV12-3 or TRBV12-4 to TRBJ2-3; D call uncertain. This CDR3 spans 12 amino acids. V was shortened by 4 bases and J by 2 bases, with 4 bases between the two germline ends. CDR3 coding DNA: TGTGCCAGCAGTTCGGACACAGATACGCAGTATTTT. Translated, it gives CASSSDTDTQYF.

V usage is TRBV6-5 and J usage is TRBJ1-5, with a tentative D call TRBD1 (6 bases). CDR1 MNHEY and CDR2 SVGAGI come from the germline V gene. The V end lost 8 bases, the J end lost 7 bases, and 18 bases lay between the germline ends. The CDR3 has 14 amino acids. DNA of the CDR3: TGTGCCAGCGTTCGACAGGAGGGTGGCCAGCCCCAGCATTTT. Translation gives CASVRQEGGQPQHF.

V gene TRBV4-1 combines with J gene TRBJ2-1; no clear D gene. The ends were cut back, 1 base at V and 0 bases at J, with 13 bases in the middle. The CDR3 covers 17 residues. Germline lookup yields CDR1 MGHRA and CDR2 YSYEKL. The CDR3 nucleotides read TGCGCCAGCAGCCAAGTTGTGGTAGCTAGCTCCTACAATGAGCAGTTCTTC. Translation: CASSQVVVASSYNEQFF.

For this clone: The same CDR3 can be traced to other DNA sequences in this sample. The V gene is TRBV29-1, the J gene TRBJ2-3; D may be TRBD1 or TRBD2 (6 bases each). Germline values: CDR1 SQVTM, CDR2 ANQGSEA. Trimming took 4 bases from V and 3 from J, leaving 11 bases between them. The CDR3 covers 13 residues. In DNA, the CDR3 is TGCAGCGTTGGGGTAGGGGGGACAGATACGCAGTATTTT. Protein sequence: CSVGVGGTDTQYF.

J is TRBJ2-3 and V is TRBV2, with TRBD2 as a possible D gene (7 bases). CDR1 and CDR2 from the germline V gene are SNHLY and FYNNEI. The CDR3 extends over 14 amino acids. V lost 4 bases, J lost 5 bases, and 13 bases lay in between. As DNA, the CDR3 is TGTGCCAGCAGTGCCCAGCGGGGACAAGATACGCAGTATTTT. Translation: CASSAQRGQDTQYF.

This clone has more than one count but fewer than ten. The rearrangement uses TRBV10-3 and TRBJ1-2, with D perhaps matching TRBD1 (5 bases). V was pared by 7 bases and J by 4 bases, with 16 bases between. The CDR3 loop spans 14 amino acids. Germline V gene data show CDR1 as ENHRY and CDR2 as SYGVKD. The CDR3 bases are TGTGCCATCACCCCGGGGCCGCCGTCCTATGGCTACACCTTC. Translated: CAITPGPPSYGYTF.

Turning to this clone: In the same sample, other DNA sequences code for this CDR3. V is TRBV3-1 (or the pseudogene TRBV3-2) and J is TRBJ1-4; 9 bases agree with TRBD1. The CDR3 extends over 14 amino acids. The trim removed 3 bases at V and 7 bases at J, leaving 3 bases unmatched. CDR1 LGHDT and CDR2 YNNKEL come from the germline V gene (reference sequence). The CDR3 loop reads CASSQGQGREKLFF. The CDR3 bases are TGTGCCAGCAGCCAGGGACAGGGCCGTGAAAAACTGTTTTTT.

The rearrangement links TRBV4-1 to TRBJ1-1; tentative D call: TRBD1 (5 bases). Trimming took 0 bases from V and 5 from J, leaving 16 bases between them. In germline, CDR1 is MGHRA, CDR2 YSYEKL. The CDR3 is 16 residues long. The CDR3 is CASSQDLGTGRTEAFF. DNA for the CDR3: TGCGCCAGCAGCCAAGATCTTGGCACAGGACGGACTGAAGCTTTCTTT.

This clone was seen once. The chain links TRBV19 to TRBJ1-4, with D possibly matching TRBD1 (5 bases). Trimming cost V 6 bases and J 17 bases, with 22 bases left between them. In germline, CDR1 is LNHDA, CDR2 SQIVND (reference sequence). There are 13 residues in the CDR3. The CDR3 here is CASSSSIGTNLFF. CDR3 sequence (DNA): TGTGCCAGTAGCTCCTCAATCGGGACGAACCTTTTTTTT.

This chain connects TRBV19 to TRBJ1-5; 10 nucleotides align to TRBD1. The CDR3 consists of 15 residues. The trim removed 1 base at V and 6 bases at J, leaving 3 bases unmatched. Germline assignment: CDR1 LNHDA and CDR2 SQIVND (reference sequence). CDR3 sequence: CASSIGQGATQPQHF. The CDR3 region has the DNA TGTGCCAGTAGTATAGGACAGGGGGCGACTCAGCCCCAGCATTTT.

The J gene is TRBJ1-6, the V gene TRBV2, with a tentative D call TRBD1 (5 bases). CDR1 SNHLY and CDR2 FYNNEI come from the germline V gene. The CDR3 runs 15 residues. V was cut by 2 bases and J by 8 bases, with 13 bases left in between. This CDR3 is CASSEPRVLYSPLHF. The CDR3 coding sequence is TGTGCCAGCAGTGAACCCAGGGTCCTCTATTCACCCCTCCACTTT. The variable domain in full, with the rest retrieved from reference TRBV2 and TRBJ1-6, is EPEVTQTPSHQVTQMGQEVILRCVPISNHLYFYWYRQILGQKVEFLVSFYNNEISEKSEIFDDQFSVERPDGSNFTLKIRSTKLEDSAMYFCASSEPRVLYSPLHFGNGTRLTVT.

The chain has TRBV19 and TRBJ1-1; D not certain. Deletions cut 0 bases from V and 1 base from J, with 6 bases between. This CDR3 has 14 amino acids. CDR1 and CDR2 (germline): LNHDA, SQIVND (reference sequence). Here the CDR3 reads CASSIELTNTEAFF. Here the CDR3 DNA reads TGTGCCAGTAGTATAGAACTGACGAACACTGAAGCTTTCTTT. Filled out from reference TRBV19 and TRBJ1-1, the complete variable domain reads DGGITQSPKYLFRKEGQNVTLSCEQNLNHDAMYWYRQDPGQGLRLIYYSQIVNDFQKGDIAEGYSVSREKKESFPLTVTSAQKNPTAFYLCASSIELTNTEAFFGQGTRLTVV.

This clone was counted a single time. The same CDR3 is also encoded by other DNA sequences in this sample. V is TRBV5-1 and J is TRBJ1-1, with D tentatively TRBD1 (6 bases). With 1 base removed from V and 2 bases from J, the gap between germline ends came to 9 bases. This CDR3 is built from 14 residues. The V gene's germline CDR1 is SGHRS and CDR2 YFSETQ. The chain's CDR3 is CASSLLQGNTEAFF. DNA of the CDR3: TGCGCCAGCAGCTTGTTACAGGGTAACACTGAAGCTTTCTTT.